Below are 16 T cell receptor beta chains sequenced from a single sample in a study of T cell repertoires in cytomegalovirus infection. Each CDR3 protein gets one entry after TCRdb re-called the reads with MiXCR. The table lists 300,000 or so distinct CDR3 sequences, about 25% of them singletons. What was sequenced was PBMCs. The origin of the receptors is a human donor in good health (CMV status not recorded). Some clones in this sample may be carry-over from other donors' samples.

The chain links TRBV28 to TRBJ2-7, with TRBD1 matching over 7 bases. The CDR3 sequence is 13 residues long. J lost 8 bases, V lost 2 bases, and 6 bases had no gene match. CDR1 is MDHEN and CDR2 is SYDVKM in the germline V gene. DNA of the CDR3: TGTGCCAGCAGTTTAGCGCGACAGGGTCAGCAGTACTTC. Translating gives CASSLARQGQQYF.

The CDR3 loop is CASSLGRGLTNEKLFF. The CDR3 coding sequence is TGTGCCAGCAGCTTAGGGCGCGGACTAACTAATGAAAAACTGTTTTTT. The rearrangement links TRBV7-9 to TRBJ1-4; no definite D call. Germline V gives CDR1 SEHNR, CDR2 FQNEAQ (reference sequence). The V and J ends lost 1 base and 1 base respectively, with 10 bases between them. The CDR3 is 16 amino acids.

This clonotype was observed many times. The CDR3 protein is CASSSLEWGGYNEQFF. The DNA for the CDR3 is TGTGCCAGCAGCTCCCTGGAGTGGGGGGGCTACAATGAGCAGTTCTTC. The chain carries TRBV7-2 and TRBJ2-1; 7 positions match TRBD2. V shed 4 bases, J shed 3 bases, and the junction held 9 bases outside the gene matches. The CDR3 covers 16 residues. Looked up from germline, CDR1 is SGHTA and CDR2 is FQGNSA.

The chain employs TRBV5-1 and TRBJ2-1, with 11 bases aligning to TRBD1. Per the germline V gene, CDR1 is SGHRS and CDR2 is YFSETQ. This CDR3 spans 15 amino acids. Unmatched junction bases numbered 3, after V lost 4 bases and J lost 3 bases. The CDR3 is CASSRGTGGYNEQFF. The CDR3 DNA is TGCGCCAGCAGCCGCGGGACAGGGGGCTACAATGAGCAGTTCTTC.

This clonotype turned up a few times. V is TRBV28 and J is TRBJ2-7; 9 bases line up with TRBD1. J lost 5 bases, V lost 10 bases, and 6 bases had no gene match. CDR1 and CDR2 (germline): MDHEN, SYDVKM. This CDR3 is 12 amino acids long. The CDR3 sequence is CAIGQGPHEQYF. DNA of the CDR3: TGTGCCATCGGACAGGGGCCCCACGAGCAGTACTTC.

CDR3 sequence reads: CASSRLVTETQYF. The CDR3 DNA reads TGTGCCAGCAGCCGACTAGTAACAGAGACCCAGTACTTC. The V gene is TRBV7-8, the J gene TRBJ2-5, with D perhaps matching TRBD2 (6 bases). Trimming removed 5 bases from V and 4 bases from J, with 11 bases in between. Germline V gene lookup returns CDR1 SGHVS and CDR2 FQNEAQ. The CDR3 extends over 13 amino acids.

Ten or more counts support this clonotype. As DNA, the CDR3 is TGTGCCAGCAAATCCGGGGTGAACACTGAAGCTTTCTTT. Translation gives CASKSGVNTEAFF. The chain employs TRBV7-2 and TRBJ1-1, with no clear D. Germline CDR1 and CDR2: SGHTA and FQGNSA. This CDR3 is built from 13 residues. V lost 7 bases and J 0 bases, leaving 9 bases between the germline ends.

This clonotype was found a few times. The gene calls are TRBV12-3 or TRBV12-4 and TRBJ2-1; the D call may be TRBD1 or TRBD2 (6 bases each). V lost 8 bases and J lost 1, with 18 bases in between. The CDR3 length is 16 residues. This chain's CDR3 is CASLKGGGGSYNEQFF. CDR3 DNA sequence: TGTGCCAGCTTGAAAGGAGGGGGTGGGTCCTACAATGAGCAGTTCTTC.

The chain has TRBV19 and TRBJ1-2; D call uncertain. The germline V gene has CDR1 LNHDA and CDR2 SQIVND (reference sequence). This CDR3 region has 12 residues. The V and J ends lost 0 bases and 4 bases respectively, with 3 bases between them. For the CDR3, the DNA is TGTGCCAGTAGTATAGACATCTATGGCTACACCTTC. Translating it yields CASSIDIYGYTF.

The count of this clonotype is one. The chain employs TRBV18 and TRBJ2-1, with TRBD1 matching 9 bases. CDR3 size: 13 residues. The V gene's germline CDR1 is KGHSH and CDR2 LQKENI. With V trimmed by 6 bases and J by 7 bases, 4 bases remained unmatched. The CDR3 region is CASSWDRENEQFF. The CDR3 nucleotides are TGTGCCAGCTCCTGGGACAGGGAAAATGAGCAGTTCTTC.

This clonotype occurred many times. The gene calls are TRBV7-2 and TRBJ2-5; D gene uncertain. With 5 bases removed from V and 5 bases from J, the gap between germline ends came to 15 bases. CDR3 length: 14 residues. CDR1 and CDR2 from the germline V gene are SGHTA and FQGNSA. CDR3 amino acids: CASSPSLGGETQYF. The CDR3 region has the DNA TGTGCCAGCAGCCCTTCCCTGGGTGGGGAGACCCAGTACTTC.

This clonotype appeared a single time. The CDR3 here is CASSERLAGGDTDTQYF. The CDR3 DNA reads as TGCGCCAGCAGCGAACGACTAGCGGGAGGAGACACAGATACGCAGTATTTT. The rearrangement uses TRBV4-3 and TRBJ2-3; TRBD2 matches at 13 bases. CDR3 length: 17 amino acids. CDR1 is LGHNA and CDR2 is YSLEER in the germline V gene. The V segment lost 5 bases and the J segment 2 bases; nucleotides outside the gene matches: 7.

The CDR3 sequence is CASSQRQGGNSPLHF. The CDR3 region has the DNA TGTGCCAGCAGCCAGAGACAGGGCGGGAATTCACCCCTCCACTTT. The chain couples TRBV14 to TRBJ1-6; 7 bases agree with TRBD1. CDR1 is SGHDN, CDR2 FVKESK, per germline. This CDR3 is 15 amino acids long. V was clipped by 3 bases and J by 7 bases; unmatched bases: 6. Supplemented by reference TRBV14 and TRBJ1-6, the full variable domain reads EAGVTQFPSHSVIEKGQTVTLRCDPISGHDNLYWYRRVMGKEIKFLLHFVKESKQDESGMPNNRFLAERTGGTYSTLKVQPAELEDSGVYFCASSQRQGGNSPLHFGNGTRLTVT.

The sample holds a few counts of this clonotype. The J gene is TRBJ1-6, the V gene TRBV2; 8 bases fit TRBD1. V shed 11 bases, J shed 7 bases, and the junction held 7 bases outside the gene matches. Germline loops: CDR1 SNHLY, CDR2 FYNNEI. The CDR3 has 13 residues. The CDR3 DNA reads TGTGCCGGACCGGGACAGGCCAATTCACCCCTCCACTTT. Its translation is CAGPGQANSPLHF. The full variable domain, with the rest looked up from reference TRBV2 and TRBJ1-6, is EPEVTQTPSHQVTQMGQEVILRCVPISNHLYFYWYRQILGQKVEFLVSFYNNEISEKSEIFDDQFSVERPDGSNFTLKIRSTKLEDSAMYFCAGPGQANSPLHFGNGTRLTVT.

This sequence joins TRBV28 and TRBJ2-1, with D perhaps being TRBD1 or TRBD2 (6 bases each). Per germline, CDR1 MDHEN and CDR2 SYDVKM. The CDR3 totals 14 residues. V lost 6 bases to trimming and J lost 7 bases, with 16 bases between them. The CDR3 sequence: CASSEKGGKNEQFF. The CDR3 coding sequence is TGTGCCAGCAGCGAAAAGGGGGGAAAAAATGAGCAGTTCTTC.

This clonotype was counted between two and nine times. The J gene is TRBJ2-7, the V gene TRBV15; no clear D. This CDR3 is 13 amino acids long. The germline CDR1 and CDR2 sequences are LNHNV and YYDKDF (reference sequence). V was clipped by 0 bases and J by 3 bases, with 6 bases between them. The CDR3 DNA reads as TGTGCCACCAGCAGAGATCCGGGCTACGAGCAGTACTTC. This codes for CATSRDPGYEQYF.